This T cell receptor (beta chain) was documented in a study of T cell repertoires in cytomegalovirus infection. In the case of this clonotype: Its antigen is unknown. A read error may produce the germline difference seen at one junction end.

CDR1 and CDR2 (germline): SEHNR, FQNEAQ (reference sequence). The CDR3 extends over 13 amino acids. TCRdb processed the reads anew with MiXCR; each CDR3 protein has one entry. Of 300,000 or so distinct CDR3 sequences in the sample, roughly 25% are singletons; the top ten hold roughly 14%. The receptor's source is a human donor in good health (CMV status not recorded). Some clones in this sample may be carry-over from other donors' samples. The source was cultured PBMCs, collected from culture after CMV antigen stimulation. The V and J genes are TRBV7-9 and TRBJ2-1; 13 bases fit TRBD2. The CDR3, as DNA: TGTGCCAGCAGCTATTCCGGGACTAGCGGGGACGTCTTC. Translation: CASSYSGTSGDVF.